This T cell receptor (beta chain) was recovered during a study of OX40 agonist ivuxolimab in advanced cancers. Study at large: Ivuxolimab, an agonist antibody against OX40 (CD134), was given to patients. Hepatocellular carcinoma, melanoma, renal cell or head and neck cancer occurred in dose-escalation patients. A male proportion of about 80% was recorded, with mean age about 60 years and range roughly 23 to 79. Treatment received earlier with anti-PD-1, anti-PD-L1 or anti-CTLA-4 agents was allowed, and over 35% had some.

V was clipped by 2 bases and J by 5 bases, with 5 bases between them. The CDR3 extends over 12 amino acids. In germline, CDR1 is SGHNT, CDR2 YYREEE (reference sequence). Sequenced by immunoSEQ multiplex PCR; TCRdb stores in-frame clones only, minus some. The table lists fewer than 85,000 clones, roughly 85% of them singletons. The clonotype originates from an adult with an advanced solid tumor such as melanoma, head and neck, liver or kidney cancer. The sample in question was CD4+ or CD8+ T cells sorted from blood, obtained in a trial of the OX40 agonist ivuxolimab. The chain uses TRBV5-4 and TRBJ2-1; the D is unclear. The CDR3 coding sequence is TGTGCCAGCAGCTTCGATCACAATGAGCAGTTCTTC. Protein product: CASSFDHNEQFF.